These 30 T cell receptor beta chains came from one sample sequenced in a study of blood T cell repertoires in COVID-19. Clones were sequenced by immunoSEQ multiplex PCR, and TCRdb holds only the in-frame ones, with some missing. This table holds about 280,000 clones, around 90% found once. The sequenced sample consisted of PBMCs or T cells enriched from blood (not recorded which). All receptors come from a woman aged 18-35 years with acute COVID-19.

This clone came up a few times. CDR3: CASSQERTSGSLRYEQYF. The CDR3 coding sequence is TGCGCCAGCAGCCAAGAAAGGACTAGCGGGAGCCTCCGCTACGAGCAGTACTTC. This sequence joins TRBV4-3 and TRBJ2-7, with 13 nucleotides matching TRBD2. Germline V gene sequence: CDR1 LGHNA, CDR2 YSLEER. V lost 0 bases, J lost 3 bases, and 8 bases stayed unmatched. The CDR3 length is 18 residues.

This sequence joins TRBV4-2 and TRBJ1-5, with TRBD1 identical over 7 bases. With V trimmed by 2 bases and J by 2 bases, 9 bases remained unmatched. The CDR3 is 17 amino acids. Per the germline V gene, CDR1 is LGHNA and CDR2 is YNFKEQ. In nucleotides, the CDR3 is TGTGCCAGCAGCCAACCCGGCAGGGGGTTGGGCAATCAGCCCCAGCATTTT. Translation gives CASSQPGRGLGNQPQHF.

V and J are TRBV4-3 and TRBJ2-7, with 7 bases lining up with TRBD1. Trimming removed 2 bases from V and 1 base from J; junction bases left unmatched: 5. Germline CDR1 LGHNA, CDR2 YSLEER. CDR3 length: 15 amino acids. The DNA for the CDR3 is TGCGCCAGCAGCCAATATTGGGACAGTTCCTACGAGCAGTACTTC. Protein sequence: CASSQYWDSSYEQYF.

The chain joins TRBV28 to TRBJ2-7; D not resolved. The CDR3 loop spans 13 amino acids. The germline V gene has CDR1 MDHEN and CDR2 SYDVKM. V lost 6 bases and J lost 0, with 9 bases in between. This chain's CDR3 is CASRRHPSYEQYF. The DNA of the CDR3 is TGTGCCAGCAGAAGACATCCCTCCTACGAGCAGTACTTC.

This clone has only one observation. The J gene is TRBJ2-5, the V gene TRBV5-1; 7 bases are shared with TRBD2. From germline, CDR1 is SGHRS and CDR2 YFSETQ. The CDR3 length is 16 residues. V was pared by 0 bases and J by 2 bases, with 7 bases of the junction left unmatched. The CDR3 DNA sequence: TGCGCCAGCAGCTTGGCTTTGACTAGCAGGCAAGAGACCCAGTACTTC. It codes for CASSLALTSRQETQYF.

The chain joins TRBV30 to TRBJ1-5; perhaps TRBD1 as D (6 bases). Trimming took off 0 bases at V and 5 bases at J, with 23 bases between the two ends. The CDR3 has 18 amino acids. Germline CDR1 GTSNPN, CDR2 SVGIG (reference sequence). The DNA of the CDR3 is TGTGCCTGGAGTGTACTTCACAGGGATACAGGTAGGCATCAGCCCCAGCATTTT. Amino acids: CAWSVLHRDTGRHQPQHF. Full variable domain (outside the CDR3, taken from reference TRBV30 and TRBJ1-5): SQTIHQWPATLVQPVGSPLSLECTVEGTSNPNLYWYRQAAGRGLQLLFYSVGIGQISSEVPQNLSASRPQDRQFILSSKKLLLSDSGFYLCAWSVLHRDTGRHQPQHFGDGTRLSIL.

V usage is TRBV11-3 and J usage is TRBJ1-1; D perhaps matches TRBD1 (5 bases). CDR1 and CDR2 from the germline V gene are SGHNT and YENEEA. The CDR3 has 16 residues. V gave up 2 bases and J gave up 1 base, with 14 bases separating them. CDR3 coding DNA: TGTGCCAGCAGCTTACATTCGGGCAGGGAGAACACTGAAGCTTTCTTT. It yields the protein CASSLHSGRENTEAFF. The full variable domain, in which reference TRBV11-3 and TRBJ1-1 provide the parts outside the CDR3, is EAGVVQSPRYKIIEKKQPVAFWCNPISGHNTLYWYLQNLGQGPELLIRYENEEAVDDSQLPKDRFSAERLKGVDSTLKIQPAELGDSAVYLCASSLHSGRENTEAFFGQGTRLTVV.

The DNA for the CDR3 is TGCAGCGTTGTTATGCGGGAGGCCCCTATTGGGCAGTACTTC. This translates into CSVVMREAPIGQYF. This chain joins TRBV29-1 and TRBJ2-7; 8 nucleotides align to TRBD2. Germline CDR1 reads SQVTM; CDR2 reads ANQGSEA. J gave up 9 bases and V 4 bases, and 14 bases lay outside the gene matches. The CDR3 spans 14 residues.

The chain couples TRBV20-1 to TRBJ1-2, with D unresolved. The CDR3 totals 11 residues. V was shortened by 6 bases and J by 1 base, with 6 bases between the two germline ends. Germline lookup yields CDR1 DFQATT and CDR2 SNEGSKA (reference sequence). The DNA of the CDR3 is TGCAGTGCCCTCCGTAACTATGGCTACACCTTC. It specifies CSALRNYGYTF.

The V and J genes are TRBV7-9 and TRBJ2-2; D not resolved. Trimming removed 4 bases from V and 1 base from J, with 13 bases in between. Germline values: CDR1 SEHNR, CDR2 FQNEAQ (reference sequence). The CDR3 covers 16 residues. For the CDR3, the DNA is TGTGCCAGCAGCTCCCGGTTCAGGTGGAACACCGGGGAGCTGTTTTTT. This sequence encodes CASSSRFRWNTGELFF.

This chain joins TRBV5-4 and TRBJ2-3, with D perhaps TRBD2 (6 bases). Germline V gene lookup returns CDR1 SGHNT and CDR2 YYREEE (reference sequence). Trimming removed 0 bases from V and 4 bases from J, with 15 bases in between. The CDR3 runs to 16 residues. The CDR3 loop is CASSLAGGAWADTQYF. In DNA, the CDR3 is TGTGCCAGCAGCTTGGCCGGAGGGGCATGGGCAGATACGCAGTATTTT.

The V gene is TRBV7-2, the J gene TRBJ2-1; the match to TRBD2 covers 8 bases. There are 15 residues in the CDR3. Germline-derived CDR1 and CDR2 are SGHTA and FQGNSA. J was trimmed by 3 bases and V by 4 bases; bases with no gene match: 5. CDR3 amino acids: CASSSGGGIYNEQFF. For the CDR3, the DNA is TGTGCCAGCAGCTCGGGAGGGGGGATCTACAATGAGCAGTTCTTC.

The chain uses TRBV5-6 and TRBJ1-1; TRBD1 aligns across 10 bases. Germline assignment: CDR1 SGHDT and CDR2 YYEEEE. The V and J ends lost 4 bases and 5 bases, in that order; junction bases with no gene match: 8. The CDR3 runs 15 residues. The CDR3 DNA follows: TGTGCCAGCAGCCTCAGACAGGGGGCGAGTACTGAAGCTTTCTTT. Translated, it gives CASSLRQGASTEAFF.

This chain uses TRBV11-2 with TRBJ1-1; weak D call: TRBD1 (6 bases). CDR1 is SGHAT, CDR2 FQNNGV, per germline. V lost 3 bases and J lost 1, with 9 bases in between. This CDR3 has 14 residues. CDR3 loop: CASSLRGGNTEAFF. CDR3 coding DNA: TGTGCCAGCAGCTTGAGGGGGGGGAACACTGAAGCTTTCTTT. The full variable domain, with the rest looked up from reference TRBV11-2 and TRBJ1-1, is EAGVAQSPRYKIIEKRQSVAFWCNPISGHATLYWYQQILGQGPKLLIQFQNNGVVDDSQLPKDRFSAERLKGVDSTLKIQPAKLEDSAVYLCASSLRGGNTEAFFGQGTRLTVV.

The chain uses TRBV7-9 and TRBJ2-1, with D possibly TRBD2 on 6 matching bases. The CDR3 spans 16 residues. Germline V gives CDR1 SEHNR, CDR2 FQNEAQ (reference sequence). The V and J ends lost 5 bases and 3 bases respectively, with 17 bases between them. Here the CDR3 DNA reads TGTGCCAGCAGCCCAGGAGCGGGCACGCACTACAATGAGCAGTTCTTC. Translating it yields CASSPGAGTHYNEQFF.

This clone was seen more than once but under ten times. The V gene is TRBV3-1 (or the pseudogene TRBV3-2), the J gene TRBJ2-7; D is ambiguous. Germline values: CDR1 LGHDT, CDR2 YNNKEL (reference sequence). The CDR3 length is 13 residues. The V end lost 1 base, the J end lost 9 bases, and 13 bases lay between the germline ends. The CDR3 DNA reads TGTGCCAGCAGCCAAGGCGGATTTACGTGGCAGTACTTC. Translating it yields CASSQGGFTWQYF.

The rearrangement links TRBV27 to TRBJ1-6, with TRBD1 identical over 7 bases. Germline V gene lookup returns CDR1 MNHEY and CDR2 SMNVEV (reference sequence). The CDR3 runs to 16 residues. Trimming took 6 bases from V and 5 from J; bases not matched to a gene: 10. The CDR3 DNA follows: TGTGCCAGCAGAACCACCGACAGGGCCCATAATTCACCCCTCCACTTT. It specifies CASRTTDRAHNSPLHF.

The V gene is TRBV27, the J gene TRBJ2-7, with TRBD2 as a possible D gene (7 bases). Germline lookup yields CDR1 MNHEY and CDR2 SMNVEV (reference sequence). The CDR3 runs to 14 residues. V gave up 5 bases and J gave up 6 bases, with 17 bases separating them. CDR3: CASSPLGGRVEQYF. The CDR3 DNA reads as TGTGCCAGCAGTCCCCTCGGGGGGCGGGTCGAGCAGTACTTC.

The chain is built from TRBV3-1 (or the pseudogene TRBV3-2) and TRBJ1-1; D perhaps matches TRBD1 (5 bases). The CDR3 loop spans 15 amino acids. Per germline, CDR1 LGHDT and CDR2 YNNKEL (reference sequence). The V end lost 4 bases, the J end lost 4 bases, and 16 bases lay between the germline ends. The DNA of the CDR3 is TGTGCCAGCAGCCTAGCGGACACCCTTGGCACTGAAGCTTTCTTT. It is translated as CASSLADTLGTEAFF.

The rearrangement links TRBV11-2 to TRBJ2-2, with D maybe TRBD2 (5 bases). Germline CDR1 reads SGHAT; CDR2 reads FQNNGV. V gave up 2 bases and J gave up 4 bases, with 8 bases separating them. The CDR3 is made up of 14 amino acids. The CDR3 loop is CASSLRSGTGELFF. In nucleotides, the CDR3 is TGTGCCAGCAGCTTACGGAGCGGCACCGGGGAGCTGTTTTTT.

The gene calls are TRBV5-1 and TRBJ2-6; maybe TRBD2 (5 bases). The CDR3 runs 15 residues. Deletions cut 3 bases from V and 1 base from J, with 8 bases between. Looked up from germline, CDR1 is SGHRS and CDR2 is YFSETQ. The DNA of the CDR3 is TGCGCCAGCAGCTGGAGCGGTTCTGGGGCCAACGTCCTGACTTTC. Protein: CASSWSGSGANVLTF.

This chain connects TRBV28 to TRBJ1-5; 8 positions match TRBD1. V lost 2 bases, J lost 3 bases, and 9 bases stayed unmatched. Germline V gene lookup returns CDR1 MDHEN and CDR2 SYDVKM. The CDR3 consists of 17 residues. The CDR3 DNA reads TGTGCCAGCAGTTTAACAGGGGGTGCAGGGAACAATCAGCCCCAGCATTTT. This encodes CASSLTGGAGNNQPQHF.

The chain combines TRBV15 with TRBJ2-7; 8 nucleotides line up with TRBD2. V lost 0 bases to trimming and J lost 5 bases; unmatched junction nucleotides: 12. The CDR3 runs 17 residues. The germline gives CDR1 LNHNV, CDR2 YYDKDF (reference sequence). The CDR3 DNA is TGTGCCACCAGCAGAGATTTTGTCGCGGGAGGCAGCGACGAGCAGTACTTC. Its protein product is CATSRDFVAGGSDEQYF.

CDR3 region: CASSFGTAADTQYF. CDR3 bases: TGTGCCAGCAGCTTTGGGACAGCCGCAGATACGCAGTATTTT. V is TRBV7-9 and J is TRBJ2-3; TRBD1 matches at 7 bases. Germline-derived CDR1 and CDR2 are SEHNR and FQNEAQ (reference sequence). The CDR3 is 14 amino acids. With V trimmed by 3 bases and J by 4 bases, 4 bases remained unmatched.

J is TRBJ2-7 and V is TRBV27; 8 nucleotides line up with TRBD1. Trimming cost V 4 bases and J 2 bases; bases outside gene matches: 7. The CDR3 loop spans 15 amino acids. In germline, CDR1 is MNHEY, CDR2 SMNVEV (reference sequence). CDR3 residues: CASSSDRGPPYEQYF. In DNA form, the CDR3 reads TGTGCCAGCAGTTCCGACAGGGGCCCTCCCTACGAGCAGTACTTC.

The rearrangement joins TRBV27 to TRBJ2-1; D remains unclear. The CDR3 runs 19 residues. CDR1 and CDR2 from the germline V gene are MNHEY and SMNVEV (reference sequence). Trimming took off 2 bases at V and 10 bases at J, with 30 bases between the two ends. The CDR3 is CASSLNHAAYGSSREEQFF. CDR3 DNA sequence: TGTGCCAGCAGTTTAAATCATGCGGCCTACGGGTCCTCACGAGAAGAGCAGTTCTTC.

This chain uses TRBV3-1 (or the pseudogene TRBV3-2) with TRBJ2-7, with 14 bases lining up with TRBD2. With 4 bases clipped from V and 0 bases from J, the junction kept 5 bases outside the gene matches. Germline V gene data show CDR1 as LGHDT and CDR2 as YNNKEL (reference sequence). The CDR3 spans 17 residues. The chain's CDR3 is CASSPPGTSGSSYEQYF. CDR3 nucleotides: TGTGCCAGCAGCCCACCGGGGACTAGCGGGAGCTCCTACGAGCAGTACTTC.

The CDR3 is CARRLVFDEQFF. CDR3 nucleotide sequence: TGTGCCAGGCGACTAGTTTTCGATGAGCAGTTCTTC. The chain employs TRBV6-4 and TRBJ2-1, with a tentative D call TRBD2 (6 bases). The CDR3 spans 12 residues. V was pared by 9 bases and J by 8 bases, with 14 bases between. The germline V gene encodes CDR1 MRHNA and CDR2 SNTAGT.

The V and J genes are TRBV7-2 and TRBJ2-7, with TRBD1 matching over 8 bases. Germline assignment: CDR1 SGHTA and CDR2 FQGNSA. CDR3 length equals 15 residues. With V trimmed by 6 bases and J by 2 bases, 9 bases remained unmatched. CDR3 in amino acids: CASSLQTGVAYEQYF. The CDR3 DNA reads as TGTGCCAGCAGTCTCCAGACAGGGGTGGCCTACGAGCAGTACTTC.

This clone was observed once. J is TRBJ1-2 and V is TRBV4-1, with D possibly being TRBD1 (6 bases). Germline V CDR1 and CDR2: MGHRA, YSYEKL. This CDR3 has 16 amino acids. The V gene lost 1 base and the J gene lost 4 bases, with 16 bases spanning the gap. CDR3 nucleotides: TGCGCCAGCAGCCAAGGGGCCGAGGGGGTGGTCTATGGCTACACCTTC. It yields the protein CASSQGAEGVVYGYTF.